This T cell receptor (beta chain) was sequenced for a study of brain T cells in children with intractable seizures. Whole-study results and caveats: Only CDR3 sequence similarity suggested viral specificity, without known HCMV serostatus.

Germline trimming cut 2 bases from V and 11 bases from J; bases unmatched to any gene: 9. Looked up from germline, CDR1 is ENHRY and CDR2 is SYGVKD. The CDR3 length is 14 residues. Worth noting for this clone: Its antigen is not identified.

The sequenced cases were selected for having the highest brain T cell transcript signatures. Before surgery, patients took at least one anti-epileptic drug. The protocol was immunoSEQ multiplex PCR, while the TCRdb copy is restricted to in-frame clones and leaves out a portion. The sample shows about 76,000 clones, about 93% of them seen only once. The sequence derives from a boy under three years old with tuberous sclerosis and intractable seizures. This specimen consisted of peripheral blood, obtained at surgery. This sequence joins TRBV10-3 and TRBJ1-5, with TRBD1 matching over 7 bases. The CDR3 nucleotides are TGTGCCATCAGTGAGGGACAGGCCTACGGGGCCCAGCATTTT. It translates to CAISEGQAYGAQHF.